These T cell receptor beta chains were read from a single sample in a study of vaccination and CD4 T cells after COVID-19. TCRdb reprocessed the PCR reads via MiXCR and lists one record per CDR3 protein. Altogether some 18,000 distinct CDR3 sequences are present, roughly three fifths being singletons, with the ten largest covering roughly 10%. No cognate antigen is known for these TCRs. Source material: CD4+ T cells from blood, cultured in vitro. The receptor set was obtained from a human donor who had recovered from COVID-19. The CDR3 runs from the conserved cysteine through the conserved F or W. The order of the fields is D gene, clone size, J gene, V gene, CDR3 protein, CDR3 DNA. A D gene is named only where the DNA matches it firmly. Clone size is not always given. Where it is, it says once, few, many or a class for expanded clones.

- | few | TRBJ1-5 | TRBV6-2/TRBV6-3 | CASSYLGGNQPQHF | TGTGCCAGCAGTTACTTAGGGGGCAATCAGCCCCAGCATTTT
- | - | TRBJ1-1 | TRBV6-1 | CASSRVGMEAFF | TGTGCCAGCAGCCGAGTGGGAATGGAAGCTTTCTTT
- | - | TRBJ2-5 | TRBV6-2/TRBV6-3 | CASGRDSFTTQYF | TGTGCCAGCGGCCGGGACTCCTTTACGACCCAGTACTTC
TRBD2 | - | TRBJ2-1 | TRBV20-1 | CSARRGLAGNNEQFF | TGCAGTGCTAGAAGGGGTCTAGCGGGAAACAATGAGCAGTTCTTC
- | few | TRBJ1-5 | TRBV19 | CASKPTGTGKPQHF | TGTGCCAGTAAGCCAACCGGGACGGGAAAGCCCCAGCATTTT
- | - | TRBJ1-1 | TRBV5-1 | CASSPTVRNTEAFF | TGCGCCAGCAGCCCCACCGTGCGGAACACTGAAGCTTTCTTT
- | once | TRBJ1-6 | TRBV6-5 | CASSYGNNSPLHF | TGTGCCAGCAGTTACGGGAATAATTCACCCCTCCACTTT
TRBD1 | once | TRBJ2-7 | TRBV7-9 | CASSRGQGYEQYF | TGTGCCAGCAGCCGTGGACAGGGCTACGAGCAGTACTTC
TRBD1 | - | TRBJ2-1 | TRBV24-1 | CATSVHHDRGYNEQFF | TGTGCCACCAGTGTTCACCATGACAGGGGCTACAATGAGCAGTTCTTC
TRBD1 | once | TRBJ2-7 | TRBV12-3/TRBV12-4 | CASSLTGGKINEQYF | TGTGCCAGCAGTCTGACAGGGGGCAAAATCAACGAGCAGTACTTC
- | few | TRBJ1-1 | TRBV7-8 | CASSSEGRGVRTEAFF | TGTGCCAGCAGCTCGGAGGGGCGCGGAGTACGCACTGAAGCTTTCTTT
TRBD2 | - | TRBJ2-1 | TRBV6-2/TRBV6-3 | CASRGSGGSYNEQFF | TGTGCCAGCAGAGGTAGCGGGGGATCTTACAATGAGCAGTTCTTC
TRBD1 | - | TRBJ1-5 | TRBV6-1 | CASRGQVNQPQHF | TGTGCCAGCAGAGGACAGGTAAATCAGCCCCAGCATTTT
- | few | TRBJ2-7 | TRBV20-1 | CSARDQRGLDEQYF | TGCAGTGCTAGAGATCAGAGAGGGTTAGACGAGCAGTACTTC
TRBD2 | - | TRBJ2-3 | TRBV6-1 | CASRASGGDTDTQYF | TGTGCCAGCAGGGCCAGCGGGGGTGATACAGATACGCAGTATTTT
- | - | TRBJ2-7 | TRBV7-2 | CASSLAGDAYEQYF | TGTGCCAGCAGCTTAGCAGGGGACGCCTACGAGCAGTACTTC
TRBD1 | few | TRBJ1-1 | TRBV7-3 | CASSPTGGEGTEAFF | TGTGCCAGCAGCCCGACAGGGGGCGAGGGCACTGAAGCTTTCTTT
- | - | TRBJ2-2 | TRBV7-3 | CASSLTGTVTGELFF | TGTGCCAGCAGCCTGACCGGGACGGTCACCGGGGAGCTGTTTTTT
TRBD1 | - | TRBJ1-2 | TRBV20-1 | CSAAGQGSYGYTF | TGCAGTGCTGCCGGACAGGGGTCCTATGGCTACACCTTC
- | - | TRBJ1-2 | TRBV9 | CASSVGAEAGYTF | TGTGCCAGCAGCGTAGGTGCGGAGGCTGGCTACACCTTC
TRBD1 | - | TRBJ2-2 | TRBV2 | CASIRDRVAGIGTGELFF | TGTGCCAGCATCCGGGACAGGGTTGCGGGGATCGGCACCGGGGAGCTGTTTTTT
TRBD1 | - | TRBJ2-2 | TRBV7-3 | CASSQTGGVSTGELFF | TGTGCCAGCAGCCAGACAGGGGGCGTATCCACCGGGGAGCTGTTTTTT
- | - | TRBJ1-5 | TRBV7-6 | CASSPGGGQPQHF | TGTGCCAGCAGCCCCGGTGGAGGTCAGCCCCAGCATTTT
TRBD1 | - | TRBJ1-6 | TRBV6-1 | CASSVAVQGGTYNSPLHF | TGTGCCAGCAGTGTGGCGGTACAGGGGGGGACCTATAATTCACCCCTCCACTTT
TRBD1 | - | TRBJ2-3 | TRBV29-1 | CSVEETGGPDTQYF | TGCAGCGTAGAAGAGACAGGGGGCCCAGATACGCAGTATTTT
- | - | TRBJ1-2 | TRBV6-1 | CASRPTTGPNYGYTF | TGTGCCAGCAGGCCTACCACCGGACCTAACTATGGCTACACCTTC
TRBD1 | - | TRBJ2-7 | TRBV20-1 | CSASGGQGGHYEQYF | TGCAGTGCTAGTGGTGGACAGGGGGGTCACTACGAGCAGTACTTC
- | - | TRBJ1-1 | TRBV7-3 | CASSIREGTEAFF | TGTGCCAGCAGCATTCGGGAAGGCACTGAAGCTTTCTTT
TRBD1 | - | TRBJ1-1 | TRBV7-3 | CASRLNRGAEAFF | TGTGCCAGCAGACTGAACAGGGGCGCTGAAGCTTTCTTT
TRBD1 | - | TRBJ1-6 | TRBV12-3/TRBV12-4 | CASSRTGFGSSYNSPLHF | TGTGCCAGCAGCCGGACAGGGTTCGGAAGCTCCTATAATTCACCCCTCCACTTT
TRBD2 | - | TRBJ2-1 | TRBV7-6 | CASSPQTIGLALNEQFF | TGTGCCAGCAGCCCGCAAACCATAGGACTAGCCTTGAATGAGCAGTTCTTC
- | - | TRBJ1-5 | TRBV14 | CASSQERESNQPQHF | TGTGCCAGCAGCCAAGAACGGGAGAGCAATCAGCCCCAGCATTTT
TRBD1 | - | TRBJ1-1 | TRBV27 | CASNSPGQGNTEAFF | TGTGCCAGCAACTCTCCAGGACAGGGTAACACTGAAGCTTTCTTT
TRBD2 | - | TRBJ2-7 | TRBV2 | CASSGTSVTYEQYF | TGTGCCAGCAGTGGAACTAGCGTCACCTACGAGCAGTACTTC
- | - | TRBJ2-1 | TRBV6-1 | CASGLAAHNEQFF | TGTGCCAGCGGGCTAGCAGCGCACAATGAGCAGTTCTTC
TRBD2 | - | TRBJ2-1 | TRBV20-1 | CSARAGQAGGEQFF | TGCAGTGCTAGAGCCGGGCAGGCGGGAGGAGAGCAGTTCTTC
- | few | TRBJ2-3 | TRBV29-1 | CSVDSGFTDTQYF | TGCAGCGTTGATAGCGGATTCACAGATACGCAGTATTTT
- | - | TRBJ2-5 | TRBV3-1 | CASNQGRGKETQYF | TGTGCCAGCAACCAAGGTCGGGGGAAAGAGACCCAGTACTTC
- | few | TRBJ1-1 | TRBV19 | CASRSREWEAFF | TGTGCCAGTAGATCAAGGGAATGGGAAGCTTTCTTT
- | - | TRBJ2-5 | TRBV30 | CAWSAEVGTQYF | TGTGCCTGGAGTGCCGAGGTGGGGACCCAGTACTTC
TRBD1 | once | TRBJ1-2 | TRBV7-2 | CASSPRQGAFYGYTF | TGTGCCAGCAGCCCTCGACAGGGAGCTTTCTATGGCTACACCTTC
- | - | TRBJ1-2 | TRBV10-2 | CASSESHLNYGYTF | TGCGCCAGCAGTGAATCGCATCTAAACTATGGCTACACCTTC
- | few | TRBJ1-2 | TRBV19 | CASSIPGSGGYTF | TGTGCCAGTAGTATTCCTGGGTCGGGTGGCTACACCTTC
- | few | TRBJ1-1 | TRBV7-3 | CASSTDGNTEAFF | TGTGCCAGCAGCACGGACGGGAACACTGAAGCTTTCTTT
TRBD1 | few | TRBJ1-5 | TRBV19 | CASSPLQGAGQPQHF | TGTGCCAGTAGTCCACTACAGGGGGCAGGTCAGCCCCAGCATTTT
TRBD1 | few | TRBJ2-7 | TRBV27 | CASSLSRGLLEQYF | TGTGCCAGCAGTTTATCCAGGGGGCTACTCGAGCAGTACTTC
- | few | TRBJ1-2 | TRBV7-3 | CASSLAAGTPSGYTF | TGTGCCAGCAGCTTAGCGGCGGGGACACCTTCTGGCTACACCTTC
- | - | TRBJ2-2 | TRBV11-2 | CASSFTGLTGELFF | TGTGCCAGCAGCTTCACGGGATTAACCGGGGAGCTGTTTTTT
TRBD2 | - | TRBJ2-3 | TRBV20-1 | CSARISTSFWGDTQYF | TGCAGTGCTAGAATCTCGACTAGCTTCTGGGGAGATACGCAGTATTTT
- | - | TRBJ1-5 | TRBV6-2/TRBV6-3 | CASSYFGRGNQPQHF | TGTGCCAGCAGTTATTTTGGTCGGGGGAATCAGCCCCAGCATTTT
- | - | TRBJ1-2 | TRBV7-2 | CASSPGKGGYGYTF | TGTGCCAGCAGCCCCGGGAAAGGGGGCTATGGCTACACCTTC
TRBD2 | - | TRBJ2-7 | TRBV5-1 | CASSSLAGGNEQYF | TGCGCCAGCAGCTCCCTAGCGGGAGGTAACGAGCAGTACTTC
TRBD1 | - | TRBJ1-1 | TRBV7-8 | CASSFGQGGRTEAFF | TGTGCCAGCAGCTTCGGACAGGGAGGTAGGACTGAAGCTTTCTTT